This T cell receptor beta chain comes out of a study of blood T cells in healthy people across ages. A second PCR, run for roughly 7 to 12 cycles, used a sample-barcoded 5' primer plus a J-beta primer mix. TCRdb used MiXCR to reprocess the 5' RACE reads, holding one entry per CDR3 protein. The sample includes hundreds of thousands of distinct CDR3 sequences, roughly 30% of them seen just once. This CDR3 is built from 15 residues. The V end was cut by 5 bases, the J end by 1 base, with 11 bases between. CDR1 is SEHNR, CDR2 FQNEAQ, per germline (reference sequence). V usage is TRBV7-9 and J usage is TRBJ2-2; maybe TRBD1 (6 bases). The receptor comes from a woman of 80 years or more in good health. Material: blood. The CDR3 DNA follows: TGTGCCAGCAGCCGCAAGACAGGGAACACCGGGGAGCTGTTTTTT. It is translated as CASSRKTGNTGELFF.